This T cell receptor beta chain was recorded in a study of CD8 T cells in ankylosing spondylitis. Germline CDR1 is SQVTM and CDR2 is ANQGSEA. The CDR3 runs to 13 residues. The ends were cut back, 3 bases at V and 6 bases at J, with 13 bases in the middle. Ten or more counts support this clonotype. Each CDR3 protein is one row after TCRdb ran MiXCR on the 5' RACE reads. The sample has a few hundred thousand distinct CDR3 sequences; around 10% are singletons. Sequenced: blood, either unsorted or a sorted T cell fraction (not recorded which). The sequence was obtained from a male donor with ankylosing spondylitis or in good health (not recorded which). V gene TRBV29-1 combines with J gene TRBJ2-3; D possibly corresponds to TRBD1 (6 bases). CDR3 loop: CSVERGTGDTQYF. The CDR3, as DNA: TGCAGCGTTGAGCGCGGCACAGGGGATACGCAGTATTTT.